This passage covers 25 T cell receptor beta chains from one sample sequenced in a study of blood T cell repertoires in COVID-19. Using immunoSEQ multiplex PCR, the repertoire was profiled, and TCRdb retains in-frame clones only, with some absent. The data contain about 79,000 clones, approximately 90% of them singletons. The source material was peripheral blood. The receptors were gathered from a man aged 70 or older with active or convalescent COVID-19.

The chain joins TRBV5-6 to TRBJ2-5; no clear D gene. The CDR3 covers 13 residues. Germline V gene data show CDR1 as SGHDT and CDR2 as YYEEEE. The V end was cut by 3 bases, the J end by 5 bases, with 11 bases between. CDR3 sequence (DNA): TGTGCCAGCAGCTGGTGGTCCGAGGAGACCCAGTACTTC. It codes for CASSWWSEETQYF.

The J gene is TRBJ1-4, the V gene TRBV24-1; D not certain. Looked up from germline, CDR1 is KGHDR and CDR2 is SFDVKD. Trimming stripped 12 bases from V and 8 bases from J, with 12 bases between. The CDR3 has 11 residues. As DNA, the CDR3 is TGTGCCCTCTACCGGGAGGAAAAACTGTTTTTT. Protein product: CALYREEKLFF.

The chain combines TRBV6-5 with TRBJ1-2; possible D gene TRBD1, 6 bases. Germline V gene lookup returns CDR1 MNHEY and CDR2 SVGAGI. The CDR3 loop spans 15 amino acids. Trimming left V 0 bases short and J 5 bases short, with 13 bases between. CDR3 loop: CASSYSARGGYGYTF. The CDR3, as DNA: TGTGCCAGCAGTTACTCTGCAAGGGGGGGATATGGCTACACCTTC.

Comments on this clone: Other DNA sequences of this sample code for an identical CDR3. The rearrangement joins TRBV20-1 to TRBJ2-7, with no clear D. CDR3 length: 11 amino acids. CDR1 DFQATT and CDR2 SNEGSKA come from the germline V gene (reference sequence). V lost 3 bases, J lost 5 bases, and 8 bases lay in between. As DNA, the CDR3 is TGCAGTGCTAGGAGTGGGCACGAGCAGTACTTC. It specifies CSARSGHEQYF.

The rearrangement uses TRBV19 and TRBJ1-5; the match to TRBD1 covers 7 bases. Germline values: CDR1 LNHDA, CDR2 SQIVND (reference sequence). J gave up 5 bases and V 5 bases, and 15 bases lay outside the gene matches. The CDR3 has 17 residues. The CDR3 DNA reads as TGTGCCAGTAGTGTCGACAGGGCGACCCGACTCTATCAGCCCCAGCATTTT. It encodes CASSVDRATRLYQPQHF.

The chain couples TRBV5-1 to TRBJ2-3; 8 bases match TRBD2. The CDR3 runs to 18 residues. V lost 4 bases and J lost 5; bases outside the gene matches: 18. The germline CDR1 and CDR2 sequences are SGHRS and YFSETQ. The CDR3 sequence is CASSESAGRASFLDTQYF. Here the CDR3 DNA reads TGCGCCAGCAGCGAGAGTGCCGGGAGGGCCTCTTTCCTAGATACGCAGTATTTT.

The chain recombines TRBV9 with TRBJ1-3, with 7 positions matching TRBD1. Germline CDR1 SGDLS, CDR2 YYNGEE. The V and J ends lost 3 bases and 4 bases, in that order; junction bases with no gene match: 4. This CDR3 contains 14 residues. CDR3: CASSDGTVGNTIYF. The CDR3 DNA reads as TGTGCCAGCAGCGACGGGACAGTGGGAAACACCATATATTTT.

The chain couples TRBV3-1 (or the pseudogene TRBV3-2) to TRBJ1-1; a possible D gene is TRBD1 (6 bases). Germline lookup yields CDR1 LGHDT and CDR2 YNNKEL (reference sequence). This CDR3 has 16 residues. Trimming took 3 bases from V and 6 from J, leaving 20 bases between them. CDR3 protein: CASSQGPAGGGAEAFF. As DNA, the CDR3 is TGTGCCAGCAGCCAGGGTCCGGCGGGGGGCGGGGCTGAAGCTTTCTTT.

This rearrangement joins TRBV28 to TRBJ1-1, with D perhaps matching TRBD1 (5 bases). V was clipped by 4 bases and J by 7 bases, with 10 bases between them. There are 12 residues in the CDR3. Germline CDR1 is MDHEN and CDR2 is SYDVKM. The CDR3, as DNA: TGTGCCAGCAGTTGGGGGGAAGGTGAAGCTTTCTTT. Amino acid sequence: CASSWGEGEAFF.

The chain joins TRBV9 to TRBJ1-6; perhaps TRBD1 as D (6 bases). The germline CDR1 and CDR2 sequences are SGDLS and YYNGEE. This CDR3 region has 16 residues. The V and J ends lost 3 bases and 7 bases respectively, with 17 bases between them. CDR3 in DNA: TGTGCCAGCAGCGCCCACCCTTCAGGGGAGAATTCACCCCTCCACTTT. This translates into CASSAHPSGENSPLHF.

The V call is TRBV24-1, the J call TRBJ1-2; no clear D. The CDR3 has 14 amino acids. Trimming removed 0 bases from V and 2 bases from J, with 6 bases in between. Looked up from germline, CDR1 is KGHDR and CDR2 is SFDVKD. The CDR3 sequence is CATSDLNGNYGYTF. The CDR3 nucleotides read TGTGCCACCAGTGATTTGAACGGGAACTATGGCTACACCTTC.

The genes are TRBV18 and TRBJ2-1; 8 nucleotides match TRBD2. Germline-derived CDR1 and CDR2 are KGHSH and LQKENI. This CDR3 contains 19 residues. With V trimmed by 3 bases and J by 2 bases, 15 bases remained unmatched. The CDR3 spells CASSPSLGGSGITYNEQFF. In DNA, the CDR3 is TGTGCCAGCTCACCTTCCCTCGGTGGTAGCGGGATAACCTACAATGAGCAGTTCTTC.

The rearrangement joins TRBV10-3 to TRBJ2-1, with D perhaps matching TRBD2 (6 bases). The length of the CDR3 is 13 residues. The germline gives CDR1 ENHRY, CDR2 SYGVKD. Deletions cut 4 bases from V and 4 bases from J, with 8 bases between. The CDR3 nucleotides read TGTGCCATCAGTGGGCGGGATTACAATGAGCAGTTCTTC. Its translation: CAISGRDYNEQFF.

The chain carries TRBV30 and TRBJ2-1, with TRBD2 as a possible D gene (6 bases). Germline V gene lookup returns CDR1 GTSNPN and CDR2 SVGIG (reference sequence). The length of the CDR3 is 14 residues. The ends were cut back, 2 bases at V and 4 bases at J, with 12 bases in the middle. CDR3 residues: CAWSRGLIYNEQFF. CDR3 nucleotides: TGTGCCTGGAGTCGGGGACTCATATACAATGAGCAGTTCTTC.

The chain couples TRBV19 to TRBJ2-2; 8 nucleotides align to TRBD2. Germline trimming cut 3 bases from V and 5 bases from J; bases unmatched to any gene: 8. From germline, CDR1 is LNHDA and CDR2 SQIVND (reference sequence). The CDR3 contains 16 residues. CDR3 sequence (DNA): TGTGCCAGTAGTATTTCGGGACTAGATGGGACCGGGGAGCTGTTTTTT. Amino acid sequence: CASSISGLDGTGELFF. The full variable domain, rest sourced from reference TRBV19 and TRBJ2-2, is DGGITQSPKYLFRKEGQNVTLSCEQNLNHDAMYWYRQDPGQGLRLIYYSQIVNDFQKGDIAEGYSVSREKKESFPLTVTSAQKNPTAFYLCASSISGLDGTGELFFGEGSRLTVL.

The V call is TRBV9, the J call TRBJ2-1, with TRBD1 matching 7 bases. J gave up 5 bases and V 4 bases, and 9 bases lay outside the gene matches. Germline V lookup: CDR1 SGDLS, CDR2 YYNGEE. This CDR3 has 15 amino acids. The CDR3 spells CASSLRGDRNNEQFF. CDR3 DNA sequence: TGTGCCAGCAGCCTGAGAGGGGACAGAAACAATGAGCAGTTCTTC. Variable domain in full (rest from reference TRBV9 and TRBJ2-1): DSGVTQTPKHLITATGQRVTLRCSPRSGDLSVYWYQQSLDQGLQFLIQYYNGEERAKGNILERFSAQQFPDLHSELNLSSLELGDSALYFCASSLRGDRNNEQFFGPGTRLTVL.

V gene TRBV30 combines with J gene TRBJ1-4, with D maybe TRBD1 (6 bases). The germline CDR1 and CDR2 sequences are GTSNPN and SVGIG (reference sequence). The CDR3 extends over 15 amino acids. Trimming left V 5 bases short and J 4 bases short, with 17 bases between. The CDR3 DNA sequence: TGTGCCTGGGCCCTCGGGGGGACAAGTAATGAAAAACTGTTTTTT. It codes for CAWALGGTSNEKLFF.

In this sample, this clone turned up once. The chain is built from TRBV7-9 and TRBJ1-2; D might be TRBD1 (5 bases). From germline, CDR1 is SEHNR and CDR2 FQNEAQ (reference sequence). V lost 1 base, J lost 8 bases, and 11 bases lay in between. The CDR3 is 13 residues long. CDR3 DNA sequence: TGTGCCAGCAGCTTAGAAGGGGCGCGAGGCTACACCTTC. Translated: CASSLEGARGYTF.

This clone was detected many times. The chain links TRBV28 to TRBJ1-3, with D uncertain. V was trimmed by 5 bases and J by 4 bases, leaving 12 bases between them. The germline V gene has CDR1 MDHEN and CDR2 SYDVKM. CDR3 length equals 14 residues. In DNA form, the CDR3 reads TGTGCCAGCAGTCTCCAGAGGGTAGGAAACACCATATATTTT. Encoded protein: CASSLQRVGNTIYF. Full variable domain (missing parts from reference TRBV28 and TRBJ1-3): DVKVTQSSRYLVKRTGEKVFLECVQDMDHENMFWYRQDPGLGLRLIYFSYDVKMKEKGDIPEGYSVSREKKERFSLILESASTNQTSMYLCASSLQRVGNTIYFGEGSWLTVV.

The chain has TRBV5-1 and TRBJ2-3; D is perhaps TRBD2 (6 bases). V gave up 4 bases and J gave up 4 bases, with 10 bases separating them. The CDR3 loop spans 13 amino acids. Germline CDR1 is SGHRS and CDR2 is YFSETQ. CDR3: CASSGREADTQYF. The CDR3 bases are TGCGCCAGCAGCGGCAGGGAGGCAGATACGCAGTATTTT.

This clone appeared once. V gene TRBV5-5 combines with J gene TRBJ2-1; 13 bases line up with TRBD2. Germline V gives CDR1 SGHKS, CDR2 YYEKEE (reference sequence). CDR3 length: 16 residues. Trimming removed 0 bases from V and 4 bases from J; junction bases left unmatched: 1. The CDR3 reads CASSLGTSGGYNEQFF. Written as DNA, the CDR3 is TGTGCCAGCAGCTTGGGGACTAGCGGGGGTTACAATGAGCAGTTCTTC.

This sequence joins TRBV30 and TRBJ2-3; D not certain. Germline loops: CDR1 GTSNPN, CDR2 SVGIG (reference sequence). The CDR3 is 12 residues long. The V end lost 0 bases, the J end lost 5 bases, and 6 bases lay between the germline ends. The CDR3: CAWSVYRDTQYF. In DNA, the CDR3 is TGTGCCTGGAGTGTATATCGAGATACGCAGTATTTT.

This chain uses TRBV5-8 with TRBJ2-5; 7 bases fit TRBD2. V was clipped by 4 bases and J by 2 bases; unmatched bases: 14. The CDR3 runs 17 residues. Germline CDR1 and CDR2: SGHTS and YDEGEE. CDR3 sequence reads: CASSPGSLGGRQETQYF. In nucleotides, the CDR3 is TGTGCCAGCAGCCCCGGTTCTTTGGGGGGGAGGCAAGAGACCCAGTACTTC.

The chain recombines TRBV19 with TRBJ1-6; 8 bases agree with TRBD1. CDR1 and CDR2 (germline): LNHDA, SQIVND (reference sequence). The CDR3 length is 13 residues. Trimming removed 9 bases from V and 9 bases from J; junction bases left unmatched: 7. CDR3 protein: CASLGQGGSPLHF. As DNA, the CDR3 is TGTGCCAGCCTCGGACAGGGCGGTTCACCCCTCCACTTT.

This clone is a singleton in its sample. The chain recombines TRBV28 with TRBJ1-1; D possibly corresponds to TRBD1 (5 bases). The CDR3 has 14 residues. Per germline, CDR1 MDHEN and CDR2 SYDVKM. The V end was cut by 2 bases, the J end by 0 bases, with 7 bases between. CDR3 DNA sequence: TGTGCCAGCAGTTTAATGGGGCTGAACACTGAAGCTTTCTTT. It codes for CASSLMGLNTEAFF.